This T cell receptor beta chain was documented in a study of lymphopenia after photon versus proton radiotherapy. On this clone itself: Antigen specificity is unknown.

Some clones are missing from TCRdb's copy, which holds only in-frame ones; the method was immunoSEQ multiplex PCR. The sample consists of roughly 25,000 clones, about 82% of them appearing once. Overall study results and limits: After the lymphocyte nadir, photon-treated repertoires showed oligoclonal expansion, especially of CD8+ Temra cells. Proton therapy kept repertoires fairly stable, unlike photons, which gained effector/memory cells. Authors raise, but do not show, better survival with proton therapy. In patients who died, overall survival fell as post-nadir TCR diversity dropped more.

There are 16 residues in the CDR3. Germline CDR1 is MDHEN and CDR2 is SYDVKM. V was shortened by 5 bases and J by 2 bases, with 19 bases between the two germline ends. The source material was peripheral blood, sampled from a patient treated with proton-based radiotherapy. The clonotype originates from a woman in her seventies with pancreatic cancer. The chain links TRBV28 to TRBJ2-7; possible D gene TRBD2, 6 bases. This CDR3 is CASSTPLASEPYEQYF. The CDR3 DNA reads TGTGCCAGCAGTACCCCTTTGGCTAGCGAACCCTACGAGCAGTACTTC.